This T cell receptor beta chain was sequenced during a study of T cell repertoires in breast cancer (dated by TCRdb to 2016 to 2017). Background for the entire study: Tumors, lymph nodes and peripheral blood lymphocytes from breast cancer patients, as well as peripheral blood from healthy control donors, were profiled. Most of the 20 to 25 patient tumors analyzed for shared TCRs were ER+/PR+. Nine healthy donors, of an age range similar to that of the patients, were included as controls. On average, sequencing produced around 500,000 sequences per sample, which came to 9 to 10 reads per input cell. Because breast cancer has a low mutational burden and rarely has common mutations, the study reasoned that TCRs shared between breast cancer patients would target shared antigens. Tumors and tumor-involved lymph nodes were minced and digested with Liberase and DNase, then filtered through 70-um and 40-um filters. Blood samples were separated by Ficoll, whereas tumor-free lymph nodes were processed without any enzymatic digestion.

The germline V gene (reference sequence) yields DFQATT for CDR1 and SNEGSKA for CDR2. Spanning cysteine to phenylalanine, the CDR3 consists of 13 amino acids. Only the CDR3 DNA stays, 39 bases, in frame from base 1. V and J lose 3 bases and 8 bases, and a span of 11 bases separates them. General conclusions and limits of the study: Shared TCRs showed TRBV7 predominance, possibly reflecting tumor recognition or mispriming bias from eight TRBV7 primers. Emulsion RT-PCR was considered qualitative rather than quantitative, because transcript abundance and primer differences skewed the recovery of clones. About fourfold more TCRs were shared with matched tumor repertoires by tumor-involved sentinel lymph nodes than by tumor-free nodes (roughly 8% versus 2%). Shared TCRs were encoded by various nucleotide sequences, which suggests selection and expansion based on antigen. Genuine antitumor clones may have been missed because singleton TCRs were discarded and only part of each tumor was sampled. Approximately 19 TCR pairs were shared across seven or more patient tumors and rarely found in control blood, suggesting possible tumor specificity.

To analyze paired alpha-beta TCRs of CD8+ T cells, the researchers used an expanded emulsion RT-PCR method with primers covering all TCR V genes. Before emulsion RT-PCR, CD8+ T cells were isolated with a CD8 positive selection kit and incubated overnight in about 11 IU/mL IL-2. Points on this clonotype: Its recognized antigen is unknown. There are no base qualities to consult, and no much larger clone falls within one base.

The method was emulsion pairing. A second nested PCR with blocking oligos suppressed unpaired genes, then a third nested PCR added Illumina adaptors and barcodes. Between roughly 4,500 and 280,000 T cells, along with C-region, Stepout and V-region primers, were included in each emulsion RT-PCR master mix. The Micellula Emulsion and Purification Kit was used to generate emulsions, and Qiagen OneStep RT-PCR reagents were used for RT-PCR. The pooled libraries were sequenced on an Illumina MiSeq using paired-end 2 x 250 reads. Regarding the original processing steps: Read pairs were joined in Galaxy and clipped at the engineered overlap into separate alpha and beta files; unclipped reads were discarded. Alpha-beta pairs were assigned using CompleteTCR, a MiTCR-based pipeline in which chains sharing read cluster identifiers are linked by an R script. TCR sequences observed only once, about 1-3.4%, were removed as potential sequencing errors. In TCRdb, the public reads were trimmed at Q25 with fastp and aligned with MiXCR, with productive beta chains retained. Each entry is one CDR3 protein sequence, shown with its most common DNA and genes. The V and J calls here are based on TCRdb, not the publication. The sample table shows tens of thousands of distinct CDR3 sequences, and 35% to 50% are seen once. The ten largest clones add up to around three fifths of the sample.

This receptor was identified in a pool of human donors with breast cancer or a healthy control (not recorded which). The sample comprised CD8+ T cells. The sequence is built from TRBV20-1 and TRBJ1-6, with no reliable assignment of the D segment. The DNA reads TGCAGTGCTAGCACGTCGGTGGATTCACCCCTCCACTTT. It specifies CSASTSVDSPLHF.